This T cell receptor (beta chain) comes out of a study of T cell repertoires in cytomegalovirus infection (dated by TCRdb to about 2019). At the level of the whole study: Alongside well-studied HLA-B-restricted epitopes, the peptide stimulations were aimed at recently identified HLA-C-restricted CMV epitopes, whose presentation resists viral immunomodulation. Because public TCR beta signatures pointed to carriage of CMV infection together with the matching HLA type, the HLA type of each donor mattered for the analysis.

Sequencing used an Illumina HiSeq 1500. TCRdb handled the public reads itself, with Q25 trimming in fastp and clone calling in MiXCR, and kept productive beta chains. Here each entry gathers all rows of one CDR3 protein and keeps the most common genes and DNA. Across this sample there are some 590,000 distinct CDR3 sequences, with 40% seen only once. The biggest ten clones account for 40% to 60% of the sample. This clonotype was seen more than once but under ten times. Which antigen it targets is not known. No qualities accompany the bases; no much larger clone lies one base away. From the germline V gene (reference sequence), CDR1 is SEHNR and CDR2 is FQNEAQ. V and J are truncated by 4 bases and 7 bases respectively, leaving an intervening sequence of 16 bases. The CDR3 contains 15 residues, cysteine and phenylalanine counted. The retained sequence is limited to the CDR3, 45 bases, with the frame set at the first base.

The study at large found these results: The ex vivo response was dominated by HLA-C-restricted CMV-specific TCR beta clonotypes, and the single most frequent clonotype in two of eight donors was supplied by these HLA-C-restricted clonotypes. In both this cohort and an independent cohort of 352 donors, the cumulative frequency of public TCR beta family members distinguished carriers of CMV infection plus the relevant HLA type.

The treatment or condition tag for this specimen amounts to: in vitro stimulation with specific CMV peptide epitopes to enrich CMV-specific T cells. In this chain, TRBV7-9 is recombined with TRBJ1-4; the D gene is possibly TRBD1, with 6 bases matching. The material sequenced was cultured PBMCs, taken from culture after CMV antigen stimulation. The origin of this receptor is a human donor in good health (CMV status not recorded). Some clones in this sample may be carry-over from other donors' samples. The CDR3 amino acid sequence is: CASSSTSQGGEKLFF. The DNA sequence reads TGTGCCAGCAGCTCTACCTCACAGGGCGGTGAAAAACTGTTTTTT.